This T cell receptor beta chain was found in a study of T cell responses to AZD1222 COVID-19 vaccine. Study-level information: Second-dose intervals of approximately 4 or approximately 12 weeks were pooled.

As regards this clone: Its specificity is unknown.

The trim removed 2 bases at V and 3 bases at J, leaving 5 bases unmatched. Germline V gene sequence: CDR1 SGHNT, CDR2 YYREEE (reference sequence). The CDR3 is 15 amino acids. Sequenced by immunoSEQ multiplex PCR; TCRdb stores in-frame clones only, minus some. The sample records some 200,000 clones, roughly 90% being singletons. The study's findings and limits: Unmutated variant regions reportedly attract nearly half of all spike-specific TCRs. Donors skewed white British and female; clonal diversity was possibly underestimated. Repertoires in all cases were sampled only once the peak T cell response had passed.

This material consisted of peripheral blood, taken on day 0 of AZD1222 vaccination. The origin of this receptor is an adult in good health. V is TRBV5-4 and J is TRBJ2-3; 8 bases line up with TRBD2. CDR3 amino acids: CASSLAGAGTDTQYF. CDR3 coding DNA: TGTGCCAGCAGCTTAGCGGGGGCGGGGACAGATACGCAGTATTTT.